This TCR beta chain was sequenced during a study of blood T cell repertoires in COVID-19. The germline CDR1 and CDR2 sequences are SGHDT and YYEEEE. V dropped 4 bases and J dropped 2; count of bases not matched to a gene: 17. The CDR3 totals 18 residues. The repertoire was sequenced with immunoSEQ multiplex PCR; TCRdb's copy has only in-frame clones and lacks some. This table holds roughly 40,000 clones, roughly nine tenths found once. The clonotype was recovered from a human donor in a cohort sampled during active COVID-19. Sequencing was performed on peripheral blood. The chain has TRBV5-6 and TRBJ2-7, with TRBD2 matching over 8 bases. The CDR3 is CASSHAPGGGENTYEQYF. The CDR3 nucleotides read TGTGCCAGCAGCCACGCCCCGGGGGGGGGCGAAAATACCTACGAGCAGTACTTC.